This TCR beta chain was recovered during a study of blood T cell repertoires in COVID-19. Study overall: COVID-19 samples from acute and convalescent phases originated in the United States, Italy and Spain. Sources were T cells, B-cell-depleted T cells, or PBMCs; the material itself was cDNA or gDNA.

Authors' analysis steps: Reference gene primer amplification gave nucleated cell count estimates. Produced via immunoSEQ multiplex PCR; TCRdb's table is partial and in-frame only. V, J and clone size were drawn from that table, and D and trimming were deduced from the DNA. Among about 360,000 clones listed, more than 85% were seen once. The length of the CDR3 is 16 residues. Germline CDR1 SNHLY, CDR2 FYNNEI. V shed 8 bases and J 6 bases; nucleotides not matched to a gene: 12. The sequenced sample consisted of peripheral blood. The TCR comes from a human donor in a cohort sampled during active COVID-19. This chain uses TRBV2 with TRBJ2-3, with 12 bases aligning to TRBD2. The CDR3 region has the DNA TGTGCCAGCGTGGGGAGCCTAGCGGGGGGGACGGATACGCAGTATTTT. Translating it yields CASVGSLAGGTDTQYF.